The 21 T cell receptor beta chains below were found in one sample sequenced in a study of CD8 T cells in ankylosing spondylitis (dated by TCRdb to 2017 to 2019). Library preparation was by 5' RACE. Data came from an Illumina HiSeq 2500. TCRdb trimmed public reads at Q25 via fastp, called clones via MiXCR and kept in-frame beta chains. Every entry covers one CDR3 protein and lists the most common genes and DNA from its rows. The sample data list 250,000 to 400,000 distinct CDR3 sequences, and around 10% of these were observed just once. Of the sample, 9.1% falls within the top ten clones. The sample taken for sequencing was blood, either unsorted or a sorted T cell fraction (not recorded which). All receptors derive from a female donor with ankylosing spondylitis or in good health (not recorded which).

This clonotype was counted only a few times. The chain is built from TRBV18 and TRBJ2-7; 8 bases are shared with TRBD1. Germline loops: CDR1 KGHSH, CDR2 LQKENI. The CDR3 loop spans 15 amino acids. V lost 3 bases and J lost 6; bases outside the gene matches: 10. Written as DNA, the CDR3 is TGTGCCAGCTCACCCCTCGGACAGGGTTTGGGCGAGCAGTACTTC. Translating gives CASSPLGQGLGEQYF.

This clonotype appeared many times. The CDR3 loop reads CSVSDGGYGYTF. The CDR3 DNA reads TGCAGCGTTTCAGACGGGGGATATGGCTACACCTTC. The chain couples TRBV29-1 to TRBJ1-2, with D perhaps matching TRBD1 (5 bases). Germline V gene lookup returns CDR1 SQVTM and CDR2 ANQGSEA. This CDR3 spans 12 amino acids. V was clipped by 5 bases and J by 5 bases, with 12 bases between them.

The V call is TRBV12-3 or TRBV12-4, the J call TRBJ2-1, with D maybe TRBD1 (6 bases). The CDR3 totals 13 residues. Trimming pared 2 bases from V and 6 bases from J, leaving 8 bases between. The CDR3 region is CASSLHRVNEQFF. The CDR3 bases are TGTGCCAGCAGTTTACACAGGGTCAATGAGCAGTTCTTC.

This clonotype was found a few times. This chain uses TRBV20-1 with TRBJ2-3, with 7 nucleotides matching TRBD1. CDR3 size: 15 residues. V was clipped by 3 bases and J by 1 base; unmatched bases: 7. Germline CDR1 reads DFQATT; CDR2 reads SNEGSKA (reference sequence). The CDR3 sequence is CSASYGGTGTDTQYF. CDR3 nucleotides: TGCAGTGCTAGCTATGGTGGGACAGGCACAGATACGCAGTATTTT.

This clonotype was recorded many times. The V call is TRBV6-2 or TRBV6-3, the J call TRBJ2-5; 7 bases fit TRBD2. The V segment lost 5 bases and the J segment 5 bases; nucleotides outside the gene matches: 8. CDR3 size: 14 residues. CDR1 and CDR2 (germline): MNHEY, SVGEGT. The CDR3 spells CASSTLAVRETQYF. In nucleotides, the CDR3 is TGTGCCAGCAGTACCCTAGCGGTTAGGGAGACCCAGTACTTC.

Many counts were recorded for this clonotype. The rearrangement links TRBV20-1 to TRBJ1-5; TRBD1 matches 7 bases. CDR3 length: 14 residues. With V trimmed by 1 base and J by 3 bases, 3 bases remained unmatched. Germline V lookup: CDR1 DFQATT, CDR2 SNEGSKA (reference sequence). The CDR3: CSARGTGPNQPQHF. In DNA, the CDR3 is TGCAGTGCTAGAGGGACAGGACCCAATCAGCCCCAGCATTTT.

In DNA form, the CDR3 reads TGTGCCAGCAGCTTGGTGGGCAGGGGGCGAGGTCAGCCCCAGCATTTT. Its protein product is CASSLVGRGRGQPQHF. The chain is built from TRBV5-8 and TRBJ1-5; 8 positions agree with TRBD1. Germline V lookup: CDR1 SGHTS, CDR2 YDEGEE. The CDR3 runs to 16 residues. V was clipped by 0 bases and J by 6 bases; unmatched bases: 8. The full variable domain, completed using reference TRBV5-8 and TRBJ1-5, is EAGVTQSPTHLIKTRGQQATLRCSPISGHTSVYWYQQALGLGLQFLLWYDEGEERNRGNFPPRFSGRQFPNYSSELNVNALELEDSALYLCASSLVGRGRGQPQHFGDGTRLSIL.

This clonotype was counted many times. The rearrangement joins TRBV20-1 to TRBJ2-7; 12 nucleotides align to TRBD2. The CDR3 is 13 amino acids. With 3 bases clipped from V and 7 bases from J, the junction kept 4 bases outside the gene matches. Germline CDR1 DFQATT, CDR2 SNEGSKA (reference sequence). The CDR3 reads CSASPSGGVEQYF. Written as DNA, the CDR3 is TGCAGTGCTAGTCCTAGCGGGGGGGTTGAGCAGTACTTC.

This clonotype was counted many times. CDR3 sequence reads: CSAQGDREAFF. The CDR3 DNA reads TGCAGTGCTCAGGGGGACAGGGAGGCTTTCTTT. This chain uses TRBV20-1 with TRBJ1-1; the match to TRBD1 covers 9 bases. Germline trimming cut 5 bases from V and 11 bases from J; bases unmatched to any gene: 6. Germline V gene lookup returns CDR1 DFQATT and CDR2 SNEGSKA (reference sequence). CDR3 length equals 11 residues.

This clonotype has only a few counts. V usage is TRBV4-1 and J usage is TRBJ1-2; 7 bases align to TRBD1. The V and J ends lost 4 bases and 4 bases, in that order; junction bases with no gene match: 9. This CDR3 comprises 15 residues. CDR1 and CDR2 from the germline V gene are MGHRA and YSYEKL. This CDR3 is CASSPDRETVYGYTF. The CDR3 DNA is TGCGCCAGCAGCCCCGACAGGGAAACCGTCTATGGCTACACCTTC.

This clonotype was seen at least ten times. The chain recombines TRBV12-3 or TRBV12-4 with TRBJ1-3; D possibly corresponds to TRBD1 (5 bases). Trimming removed 11 bases from V and 6 bases from J, with 17 bases in between. CDR3 size: 13 residues. CDR3 coding DNA: TGTGCCGGCCGGGTGGGGGTACAAAACACCATATATTTT. It codes for CAGRVGVQNTIYF.

This clonotype has a handful of counts. This chain connects TRBV20-1 to TRBJ1-5, with TRBD1 as a possible D gene (5 bases). V was shortened by 1 base and J by 6 bases, with 13 bases between the two germline ends. The CDR3 is made up of 14 amino acids. Germline CDR1 reads DFQATT; CDR2 reads SNEGSKA (reference sequence). CDR3: CSARVFQGPQPQHF. The CDR3 DNA is TGCAGTGCTAGAGTTTTCCAGGGACCTCAGCCCCAGCATTTT.

This clonotype was observed a handful of times. The rearrangement uses TRBV5-1 and TRBJ2-3; D is unresolved. Germline values: CDR1 SGHRS, CDR2 YFSETQ. Trimming removed 0 bases at V and 2 bases at J, with 13 bases between. The length of the CDR3 is 16 residues. The CDR3 reads CASSLGGLRNTDTQYF. The CDR3 nucleotides are TGCGCCAGCAGCTTGGGAGGTCTCAGAAACACAGATACGCAGTATTTT.

The gene calls are TRBV2 and TRBJ2-5; TRBD1 matches 9 bases. Germline CDR1 and CDR2: SNHLY and FYNNEI. This CDR3 has 17 amino acids. Losses at the gene ends were 8 bases for V and 3 bases for J; bases not matched to a gene: 16. CDR3 sequence reads: CASEKGQGSRTKETQYF. CDR3 DNA: TGTGCCAGCGAGAAAGGACAGGGGTCAAGAACGAAAGAGACCCAGTACTTC. Filled out from reference TRBV2 and TRBJ2-5, the complete variable domain reads EPEVTQTPSHQVTQMGQEVILRCVPISNHLYFYWYRQILGQKVEFLVSFYNNEISEKSEIFDDQFSVERPDGSNFTLKIRSTKLEDSAMYFCASEKGQGSRTKETQYFGPGTRLLVL.

This clonotype was counted ten times or more. V usage is TRBV29-1 and J usage is TRBJ1-1, with 7 bases that match TRBD1. V was pared by 7 bases and J by 1 base, with 15 bases of the junction left unmatched. This CDR3 region has 16 residues. Germline assignment: CDR1 SQVTM and CDR2 ANQGSEA. The CDR3 protein is CSGSKQGRGKNTEAFF. The CDR3 nucleotides are TGCAGCGGGTCAAAACAGGGGAGGGGTAAGAACACTGAAGCTTTCTTT. The full variable domain, with the rest looked up from reference TRBV29-1 and TRBJ1-1, is SAVISQKPSRDICQRGTSLTIQCQVDSQVTMMFWYRQQPGQSLTLIATANQGSEATYESGFVIDKFPISRPNLTFSTLTVSNMSPEDSSIYLCSGSKQGRGKNTEAFFGQGTRLTVV.

This clonotype was counted only a few times. This chain links TRBV28 with TRBJ2-1; D is unresolved. Trimming left V 5 bases short and J 7 bases short, with 12 bases between. Germline loops: CDR1 MDHEN, CDR2 SYDVKM. The CDR3 sequence is 13 residues long. CDR3 nucleotides: TGTGCCAGCAGTGGGCACTTAGGGAATGAGCAGTTCTTC. This sequence encodes CASSGHLGNEQFF.

The sample holds many counts of this clonotype. This chain joins TRBV5-1 and TRBJ2-7, with D uncertain. With 2 bases removed from V and 1 base from J, the gap between germline ends came to 10 bases. This CDR3 region has 14 residues. Germline V gene sequence: CDR1 SGHRS, CDR2 YFSETQ. In DNA, the CDR3 is TGCGCCAGCAGCTTCCTTAGAGATTCCTACGAGCAGTACTTC. Translated, it gives CASSFLRDSYEQYF. Filled out from reference TRBV5-1 and TRBJ2-7, the complete variable domain reads KAGVTQTPRYLIKTRGQQVTLSCSPISGHRSVSWYQQTPGQGLQFLFEYFSETQRNKGNFPGRFSGRQFSNSRSEMNVSTLELGDSALYLCASSFLRDSYEQYFGPGTRLTVT.

This clonotype has a count of ten or more. CDR3 in amino acids: CASSQDFQGYYGYTF. CDR3 coding DNA: TGTGCCAGCAGCCAAGATTTCCAGGGTTACTATGGCTACACCTTC. This chain links TRBV4-2 with TRBJ1-2; D is possibly TRBD1 (5 bases). Trimming removed 0 bases at V and 3 bases at J, with 11 bases between. The CDR3 is 15 residues long. Germline V lookup: CDR1 LGHNA, CDR2 YNFKEQ.

CDR3 DNA: TGTGCCAGCCTCTACTCCGCGGAGCAGTTCTTC. This encodes CASLYSAEQFF. This chain uses TRBV6-2 or TRBV6-3 with TRBJ2-1; D unclear. Between the trimmed V and J ends, which lost 8 bases and 10 bases, there was a span of 12 bases. The CDR3 spans 11 residues. Germline loops: CDR1 MNHEY, CDR2 SVGEGT.

This clonotype was seen many times. The chain employs TRBV7-2 and TRBJ2-3; perhaps D is TRBD1 or TRBD2 (6 bases each). V was cut by 4 bases and J by 11 bases, with 19 bases left in between. Per the germline V gene, CDR1 is SGHTA and CDR2 is FQGNSA. There are 14 residues in the CDR3. The DNA of the CDR3 is TGTGCCAGCAGCTCTAGGACTACAGGGAATGAGCAGTATTTT. It encodes CASSSRTTGNEQYF.

This chain links TRBV4-3 with TRBJ2-7, with D maybe TRBD2 (6 bases). The CDR3 contains 14 residues. The V gene's germline CDR1 is LGHNA and CDR2 YSLEER. V was pared by 2 bases and J by 2 bases, with 10 bases between. CDR3 bases: TGCGCCAGCAGCCAAAAACTAGCCGCCTACGAGCAGTACTTC. Residues: CASSQKLAAYEQYF.